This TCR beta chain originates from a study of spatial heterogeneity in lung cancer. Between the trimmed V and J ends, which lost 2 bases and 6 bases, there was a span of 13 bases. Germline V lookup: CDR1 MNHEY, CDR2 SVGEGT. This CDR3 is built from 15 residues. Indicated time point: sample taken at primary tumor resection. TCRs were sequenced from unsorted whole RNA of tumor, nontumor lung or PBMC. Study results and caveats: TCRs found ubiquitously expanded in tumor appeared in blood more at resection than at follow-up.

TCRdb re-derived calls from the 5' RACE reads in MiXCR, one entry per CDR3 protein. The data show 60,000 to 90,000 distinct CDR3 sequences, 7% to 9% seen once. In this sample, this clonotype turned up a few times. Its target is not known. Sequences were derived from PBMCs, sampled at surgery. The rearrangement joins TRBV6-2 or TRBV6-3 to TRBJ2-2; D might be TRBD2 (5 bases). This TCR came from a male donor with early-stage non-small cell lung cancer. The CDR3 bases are TGTGCCAGCAGTTACCGGGGTACGGGCTCCGGGGAGCTGTTTTTT. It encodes CASSYRGTGSGELFF.